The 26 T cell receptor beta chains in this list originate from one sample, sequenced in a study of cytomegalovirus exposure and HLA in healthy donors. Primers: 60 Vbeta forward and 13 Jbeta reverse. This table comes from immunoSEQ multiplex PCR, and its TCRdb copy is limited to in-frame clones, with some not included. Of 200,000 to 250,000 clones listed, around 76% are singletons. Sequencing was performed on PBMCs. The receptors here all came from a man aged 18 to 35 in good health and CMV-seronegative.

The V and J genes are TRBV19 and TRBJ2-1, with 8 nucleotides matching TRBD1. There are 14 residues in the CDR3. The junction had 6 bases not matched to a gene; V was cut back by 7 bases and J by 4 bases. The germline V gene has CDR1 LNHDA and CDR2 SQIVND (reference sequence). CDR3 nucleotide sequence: TGTGCCAGTACCACCGGGACAGGATACAATGAGCAGTTCTTC. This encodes CASTTGTGYNEQFF.

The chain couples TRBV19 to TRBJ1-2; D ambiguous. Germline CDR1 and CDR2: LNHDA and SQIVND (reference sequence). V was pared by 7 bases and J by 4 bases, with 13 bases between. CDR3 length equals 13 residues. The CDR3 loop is CASKTDRGYGYTF. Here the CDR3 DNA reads TGTGCCAGTAAAACGGACCGGGGCTATGGCTACACCTTC.

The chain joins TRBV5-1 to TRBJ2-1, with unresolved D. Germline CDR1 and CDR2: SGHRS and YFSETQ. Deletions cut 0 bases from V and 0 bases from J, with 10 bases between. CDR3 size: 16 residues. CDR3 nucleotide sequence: TGCGCCAGCAGCTTGGATCGAACGAGCTCCTACAATGAGCAGTTCTTC. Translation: CASSLDRTSSYNEQFF.

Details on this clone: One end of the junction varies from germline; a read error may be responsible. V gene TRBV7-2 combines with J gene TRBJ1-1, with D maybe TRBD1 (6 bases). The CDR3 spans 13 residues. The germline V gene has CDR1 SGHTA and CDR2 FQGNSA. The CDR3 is CASSPLREGEGFF. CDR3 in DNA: TGTGCCAGCAGCCCGCTGAGGGAGGGGGAAGGTTTCTTT.

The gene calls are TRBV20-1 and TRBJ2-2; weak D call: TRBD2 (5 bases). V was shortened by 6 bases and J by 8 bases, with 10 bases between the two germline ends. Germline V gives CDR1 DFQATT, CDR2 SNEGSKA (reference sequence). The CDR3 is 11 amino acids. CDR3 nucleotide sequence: TGCAGTGCCGGGGAGAGGGGGGAGCTGTTTTTT. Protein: CSAGERGELFF.

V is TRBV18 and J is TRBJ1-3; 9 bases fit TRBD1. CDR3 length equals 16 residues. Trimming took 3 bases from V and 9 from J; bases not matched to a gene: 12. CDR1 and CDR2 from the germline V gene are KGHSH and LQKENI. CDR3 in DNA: TGTGCCAGCTCACCCGTCCCGGGACAGGGAAGAAGCACCATATATTTT. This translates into CASSPVPGQGRSTIYF.

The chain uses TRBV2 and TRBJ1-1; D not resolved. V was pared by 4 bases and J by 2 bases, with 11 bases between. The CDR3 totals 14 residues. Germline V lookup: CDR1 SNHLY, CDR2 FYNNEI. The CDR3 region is CASSVRTGNTEAFF. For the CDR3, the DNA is TGTGCCAGCAGTGTACGGACTGGAAACACTGAAGCTTTCTTT.

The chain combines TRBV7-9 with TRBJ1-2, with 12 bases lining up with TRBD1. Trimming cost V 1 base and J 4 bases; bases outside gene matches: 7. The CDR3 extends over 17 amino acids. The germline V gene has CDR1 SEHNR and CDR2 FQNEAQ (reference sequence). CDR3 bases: TGTGCCAGCAGCTTAGAAGGGACAGGGGGCGCCAGCTATGGCTACACCTTC. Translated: CASSLEGTGGASYGYTF.

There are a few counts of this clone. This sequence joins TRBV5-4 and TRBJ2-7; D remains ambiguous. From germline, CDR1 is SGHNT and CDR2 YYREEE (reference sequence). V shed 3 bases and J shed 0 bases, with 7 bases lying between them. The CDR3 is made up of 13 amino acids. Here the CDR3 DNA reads TGTGCCAGCAGCTCCCGGTACTCCTACGAGCAGTACTTC. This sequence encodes CASSSRYSYEQYF.

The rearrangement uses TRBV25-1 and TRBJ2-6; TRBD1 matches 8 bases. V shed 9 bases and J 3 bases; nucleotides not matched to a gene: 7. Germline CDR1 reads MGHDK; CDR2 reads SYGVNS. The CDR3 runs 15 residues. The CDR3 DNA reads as TGTGCCAGTGGACAGGGTTTTGATGGGGCCAACGTCCTGACTTTC. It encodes CASGQGFDGANVLTF.

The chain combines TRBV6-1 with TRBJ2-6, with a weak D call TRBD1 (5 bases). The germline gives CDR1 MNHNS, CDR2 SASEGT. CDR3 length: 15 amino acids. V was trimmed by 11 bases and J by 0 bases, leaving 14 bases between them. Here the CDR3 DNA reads TGTGCCGGGGCAAGTGACCTCTCTGGGGCCAACGTCCTGACTTTC. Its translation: CAGASDLSGANVLTF.

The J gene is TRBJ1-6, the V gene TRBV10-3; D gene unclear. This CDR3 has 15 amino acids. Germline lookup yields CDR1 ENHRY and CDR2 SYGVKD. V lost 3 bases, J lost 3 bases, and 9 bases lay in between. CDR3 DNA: TGTGCCATCAGTGACGAAGGGAGCTATAATTCACCCCTCCACTTT. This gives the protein CAISDEGSYNSPLHF.

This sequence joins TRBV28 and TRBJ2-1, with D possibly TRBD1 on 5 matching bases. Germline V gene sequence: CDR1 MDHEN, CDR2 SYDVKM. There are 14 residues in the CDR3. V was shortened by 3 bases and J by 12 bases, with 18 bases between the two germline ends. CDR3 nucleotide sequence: TGTGCCAGCAGTTTGCCTGCTGGGGCCACGGGGCAGTTCTTC. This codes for CASSLPAGATGQFF.

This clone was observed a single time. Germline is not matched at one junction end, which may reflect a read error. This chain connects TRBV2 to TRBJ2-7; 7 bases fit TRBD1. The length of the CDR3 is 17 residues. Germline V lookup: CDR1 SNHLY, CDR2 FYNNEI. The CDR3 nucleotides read TGTGCCAGCAGTGAAGCGCTTAGGGACAGAAGCTCCTACGAGCAGTGCTTC. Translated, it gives CASSEALRDRSSYEQCF.

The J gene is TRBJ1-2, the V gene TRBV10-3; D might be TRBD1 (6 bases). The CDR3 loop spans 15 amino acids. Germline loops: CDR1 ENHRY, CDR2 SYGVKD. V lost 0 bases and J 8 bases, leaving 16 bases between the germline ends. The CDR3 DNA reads TGTGCCATCAGTGAGTCGAGAGGGGGAAACGGAGGCTACACCTTC. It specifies CAISESRGGNGGYTF.

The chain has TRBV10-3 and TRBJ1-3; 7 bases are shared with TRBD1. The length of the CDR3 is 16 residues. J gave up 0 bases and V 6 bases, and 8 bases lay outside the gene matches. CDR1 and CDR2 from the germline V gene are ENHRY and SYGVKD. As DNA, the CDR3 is TGTGCCATCAGCCAGGGACAGCGTAACTCTGGAAACACCATATATTTT. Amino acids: CAISQGQRNSGNTIYF.

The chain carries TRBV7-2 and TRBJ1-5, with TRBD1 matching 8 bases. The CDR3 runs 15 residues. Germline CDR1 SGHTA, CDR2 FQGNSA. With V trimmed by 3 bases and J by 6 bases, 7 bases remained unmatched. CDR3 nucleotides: TGTGCCAGCAGCTTCGTGCAGGGGGCAAGTCAGCCCCAGCATTTT. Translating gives CASSFVQGASQPQHF.

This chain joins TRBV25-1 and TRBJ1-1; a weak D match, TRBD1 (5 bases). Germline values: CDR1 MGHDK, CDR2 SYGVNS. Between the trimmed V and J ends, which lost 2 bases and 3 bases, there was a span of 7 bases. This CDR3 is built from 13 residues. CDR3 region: CASSERRDTEAFF. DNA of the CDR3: TGTGCCAGCAGTGAACGCAGGGACACTGAAGCTTTCTTT.

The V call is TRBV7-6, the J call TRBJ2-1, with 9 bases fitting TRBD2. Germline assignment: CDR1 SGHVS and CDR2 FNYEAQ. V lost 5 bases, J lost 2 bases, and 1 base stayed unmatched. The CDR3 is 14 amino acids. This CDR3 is CASSRTSAYNEQFF. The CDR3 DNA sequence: TGTGCCAGCAGCCGGACTAGCGCCTACAATGAGCAGTTCTTC.

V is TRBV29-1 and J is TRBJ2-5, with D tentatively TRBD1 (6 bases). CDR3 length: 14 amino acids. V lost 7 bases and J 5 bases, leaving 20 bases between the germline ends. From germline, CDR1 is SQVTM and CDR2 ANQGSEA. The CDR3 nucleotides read TGCAGCGGCCGCCCCGGGGCGCAGGGGGAGACCCAGTACTTC. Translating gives CSGRPGAQGETQYF.

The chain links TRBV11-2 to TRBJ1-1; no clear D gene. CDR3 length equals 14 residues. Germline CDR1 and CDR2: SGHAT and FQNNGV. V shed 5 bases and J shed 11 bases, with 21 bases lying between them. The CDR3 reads CASSPVSRASEAFF. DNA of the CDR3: TGTGCCAGCAGCCCCGTGAGCCGCGCCAGCGAGGCTTTCTTT.

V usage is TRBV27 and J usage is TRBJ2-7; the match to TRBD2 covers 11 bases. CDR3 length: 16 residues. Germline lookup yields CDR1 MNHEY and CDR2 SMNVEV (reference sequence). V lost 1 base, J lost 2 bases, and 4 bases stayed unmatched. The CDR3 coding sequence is TGTGCCAGCAGTTTATGGGGGACTAGCGGAACCTACGAGCAGTACTTC. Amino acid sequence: CASSLWGTSGTYEQYF.

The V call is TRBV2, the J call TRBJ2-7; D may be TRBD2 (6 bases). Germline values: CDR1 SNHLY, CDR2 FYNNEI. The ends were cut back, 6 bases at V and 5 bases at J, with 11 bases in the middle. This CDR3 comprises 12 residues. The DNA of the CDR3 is TGTGCCAGCAGAGGATGGGAGGACGAGCAGTACTTC. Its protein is CASRGWEDEQYF.

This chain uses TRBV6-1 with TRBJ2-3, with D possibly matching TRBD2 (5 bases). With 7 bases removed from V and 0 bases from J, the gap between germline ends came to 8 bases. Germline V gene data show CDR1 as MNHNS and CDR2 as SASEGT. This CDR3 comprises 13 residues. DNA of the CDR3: TGTGCCAGCAACGGGGTTAGCACAGATACGCAGTATTTT. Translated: CASNGVSTDTQYF.

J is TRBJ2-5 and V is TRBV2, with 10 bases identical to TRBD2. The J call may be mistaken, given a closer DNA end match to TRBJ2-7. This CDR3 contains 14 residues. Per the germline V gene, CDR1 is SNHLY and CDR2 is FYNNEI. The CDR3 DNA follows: TGTGCCAGCAGTGAAGGACTAGCGGGCTACGAGCAGTACTTC. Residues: CASSEGLAGYEQYF.

The CDR3 region has the DNA TGTGCTAGTGGCGAGGGGGCAACCGGGGAGCTGTTTTTT. This sequence encodes CASGEGATGELFF. The chain is built from TRBV12-5 and TRBJ2-2; 7 nucleotides line up with TRBD1. The CDR3 spans 13 residues. Germline CDR1 and CDR2: LGHNT and FRNRAP. V was clipped by 6 bases and J by 5 bases; unmatched bases: 3.